This TCR beta chain was retrieved from a study of cytomegalovirus exposure and HLA in healthy donors (dated by TCRdb to the late 2010s). For context, the study as a whole: An earlier analysis of a few hundred of the donors reported under 300 Gb of sequence data and 90 million to 120 million unique TCR beta sequences obtained from approximately 180 million T cells. An early release that covered about 640 HLA-typed donors contained about 290 gigabases of sequencing data and 85 million to 100 million unique TCR sequences. Of the roughly 400 genotyped donors, roughly 85% fell in the genetic ancestry cluster associated with self-reported Caucasian donors. The study was designed to test whether signatures of past pathogen exposure could be identified by cataloging public T cell receptors. The study profiled the T cell repertoires of about 720 subjects by immunosequencing and related them to cytomegalovirus serostatus. A separate validation cohort of about 110 different subjects was used in addition to the 666-subject first cohort. The study combined high-throughput TCR immunosequencing, statistical association of individual TCRs with disease status, and machine learning to predict cytomegalovirus infection status. A later analysis re-examined previously published TCR beta repertoires from around 670 donors and added high-resolution HLA genotyping to investigate patterns of TCR occurrence. In the later analysis, no new phenotypic data were used to find candidate immune exposures; instead, reliance was placed on TCR beta sequences and their occurrence across donors. An earlier analysis of around 640 of the donors used high-throughput TCR beta sequencing to judge whether each TCR beta V gene segment behaved as functional or pseudogenic. Donor age, sex, ethnicity and CMV serostatus were compiled alongside the repertoire data. A later genetic analysis took genome-wide SNP genotypes for about 55% of the 666 donors and used that subset as a discovery cohort. Every discovery cohort repertoire had been produced on one sequencing platform. Class I and class II HLA loci were covered by the typing at four-digit resolution. The number of donors typed differed by locus, with roughly 629-640 for A, B, C, DRB1 and DQB1, around 500 for DQA1, under 610 for DPA1, and around 460 for DPB1. Because of strong linkage in the cohort, four to six DR-DQ haplotypes were treated as single units for association and clustering. On average, approximately 250,000 unique TCR beta nucleotide sequences were sequenced per donor among roughly 430 genotyped donors of the cohort, with roughly 18% of those sequences being non-productive.

The protocol used for the library was the immunoSEQ multiplex PCR assay. A mixture of 60 forward primers for TCR Vbeta segments and 13 reverse primers for TCR Jbeta segments was used in the multiplex PCR. The CDR3 region of rearranged TCR beta genes was amplified from genomic DNA with a multiplex PCR assay. The amplified TCR beta libraries were sequenced on the Illumina HiSeq System as 87-base-pair reads. In the paper's pipeline: A later analysis counted about 80 million unique TCR beta chains across the 690 or so repertoires, and around 12 million of these chains were shared by at least two donors. A nearest-neighbor algorithm error-corrected the raw reads and collapsed the reads into unique sequences, merging closely related sequences to remove PCR and sequencing errors. V, D and J gene segments were assigned by aligning CDR3 sequences to IMGT reference sequences. Each retained sequence needed at least a six-nucleotide match to both a V gene segment and a J gene segment. Rearrangements were called productive when the CDR3 lacked stop codons and stayed in frame with V and J; all others were non-productive. Following IMGT convention, CDR3 was defined as the stretch from the second conserved V-encoded cysteine up to the conserved J-encoded phenylalanine. The earlier analysis of about 530 of the donors excluded any sequence lacking an unambiguous match to a single V gene segment. In an earlier analysis of about 590 of the donors, a V segment was called functional when productive rearrangements were above 56.7%, and segregating when the standard deviation between donors exceeded 5%. To diagnose cytomegalovirus status from the catalog of TCR beta chain sequences, a statistical classification framework was built. V and J gene assignment, in a later analysis, came from comparing TCR nucleotide sequences with IMGT/GENE-DB human TR gene sequences. In a later analysis, CDR3 sequences and most-parsimonious VDJ recombination scenarios were assigned using the TCRdist pipeline. In a later analysis, each TCR beta chain was defined by its CDR3 amino acid sequence together with its V-gene family, and reads without a unique V-gene family were excluded. To address suspected cross-contamination and a sequencing artifact, a later analysis removed several hundred highly shared, low-generation-probability nucleotide sequences. In a later analysis, a clonal expansion index was calculated for each public chain from normalized within-repertoire ranks of inferred template counts. Generation probabilities in a later analysis came from a VDJ recombination model fitted to out-of-frame rearrangements, and those results were checked against IGoR. In a later analysis, hypergeometric tests were used to score TCR-TCR, TCR-HLA and TCR-CMV co-occurrence, with a repertoire-size bias correction applied to TCR pairs. A later analysis estimated false discovery rates by permuting HLA or CMV assignments 20 times. In a later analysis, co-occurring TCRs were grouped using DBSCAN, and TCRdist sequence similarity was added for clustering within HLA-allele-positive subsets. Repertoires with fewer than 30,000 or more than 120,000 public chains were left out of co-occurrence clustering, as were five repertoires with anomalous nucleotide sharing. TCRdb retrieved this table from immuneACCESS and kept in-frame rearrangements only. Not all clones are present; in checked studies, unresolved V genes account for under half, and no reason is known for the remainder. Clone size and the V and J calls come from that table; the DNA yielded D and trimming. In all, the sample holds about 200,000 clones, and 70% to 80% of those were seen once. 0.35% to 0.5% of the sample is held by the ten biggest clonotypes.

This clone was seen only once. This receptor's antigen is unknown. No base quality information exists; no much larger clone differs at one position. Other DNA sequences in the sample encode the same CDR3. Reading the germline V gene gives CDR1 KGHSH and CDR2 LQKENI. The CDR3 measures 13 amino acids from cysteine to phenylalanine. The retained sequence is limited to the CDR3, 39 bases, with the frame set at the first base. Trimming at the junction amounts to 3 bases on V and 0 bases on J, and the germline ends lie 6 bases apart. Study-wide conclusions, independent of this receptor: Because the 87-base-pair reads could not distinguish some IMGT-functional V segments, including TRBV6-2 and TRBV6-3, those segments were excluded. For the cohort, immune exposure information was limited to CMV serostatus. A later analysis found that TCR association rates varied across HLA loci, with DRB1 alleles showing the most associated TCRs and HLA-C alleles the fewest. According to a later genetic analysis, donors in an Asian-associated ancestry cluster had fewer N-insertions in productive TCRs than the approximately 700-donor mean. Sequencing depth was assumed to be roughly uniform across donors in the presence/absence analyses, though that assumption may not hold. Some 15 rarely observed V segments, including chromosome 9 orphons, were excluded from the earlier analysis of several hundred of the donors because counts were too low. A later analysis found that HLA-associated TCR beta chains were more clonally expanded and had lower generation probabilities than equally common non-associated chains. The cohort was sequenced for TCR beta chains only, and without alpha or paired-chain data the features that could be detected were limited. A later analysis found that most CMV-associated TCR beta chains appeared HLA-restricted, with HLA associations seemingly driven largely by CMV exposure. While some public TCRs were present in many individuals, most TCR sequences turned up only very rarely across donors. According to the authors, the approach could potentially be generalized to other disease states and immunological phenotypes. A further reported finding was that TCR beta sequences accurately predicted the HLA-A and HLA-B alleles for most subjects in the first cohort. Specific HLA alleles were associated with 15,000 to 20,000 TCR beta sequences at a false discovery rate of 0.05 in a later analysis. A total of 150 or so TCR beta chains were listed by the study as associated with cytomegalovirus. A few of the identified cytomegalovirus-associated TCR beta chains were confirmed in vitro to be specific for cytomegalovirus antigens. Broadly in line with IMGT annotations, most TCR beta V segments showed up in productive rearrangements about 87% or about 30% of the time in an earlier analysis of around 550 of the donors. A cluster of highly shared sequence variants was judged likely to be a technical artifact of the sequencing pipeline. When HLA alleles, especially DR and DQ, strongly co-occurred, attributing TCR associations to individual alleles was difficult. In a later genetic analysis, a missense DCLRE1C variant was associated with V-gene and J-gene trimming of TCR beta chains, and the association was replicated in an independent cohort. Cytomegalovirus status was reported to be diagnosed by the classifier with high specificity and sensitivity in both the original and validation cohorts. Linkage disequilibrium might explain the correlated functional status among segregating V segments, but an unknown experimental factor could not be excluded. Several of the top co-occurrence clusters appeared to be linked to parvovirus B19, influenza, CMV and Epstein-Barr virus, according to a later analysis. Because HLA typing was missing for some donors at each locus, association tests included only the typed subset.

In total, 600 or so healthy bone marrow donors made up the cohort. All cohort members were sampled while nominally healthy, although unrecorded immune exposures were likely present. The donor tested CMV seropositive, placing the donor among the approximately 290 seropositive members of the cohort. A peripheral blood sample was provided by each donor, and peripheral blood mononuclear cells were used for TCR beta sequencing. The Qiagen DNeasy Blood Extraction Kit was used to extract genomic DNA from the blood cell samples. The sample comprised PBMCs. This sequence was found in a male donor in good health and CMV-seropositive. The rearrangement combines TRBV18 with TRBJ2-7; the D gene is perhaps TRBD2, on 5 matching bases. Read as DNA, the sequence is TGTGCCAGCTCACCCCGGGACTCCTACGAGCAGTACTTC. The translation is CASSPRDSYEQYF. Where the CDR3 stops, the reference TRBV18 and TRBJ2-7 genes take over; the full variable domain is NAGVMQNPRHLVRRRGQEARLRCSPMKGHSHVYWYRQLPEEGLKFMVYLQKENIIDESGMPKERFSAEFPKEGPSILRIQQVVRGDSAAYFCASSPRDSYEQYFGPGTRLTVT.